This TCR beta chain was sequenced for a study of cytomegalovirus exposure and HLA in healthy donors. About the study: A data release that came early held approximately 85 million unique TCRs from HLA-typed donors. Whole-study findings and limits: Testing in vitro showed a few CMV-associated chains specific for CMV antigens. Most observed TCR sequences were rare, whereas some public TCRs were detected in many donors.

Vbeta (60) and Jbeta (13) primers were used in the PCR. TCRdb keeps only in-frame clones here, not all; method: immunoSEQ multiplex PCR. The data show some 160,000 clones, with approximately 80% seen just once and approximately 2.5% held by the top ten. In regard to this clone: The antigen is unknown. The junction departs from germline at one end; a sequencing error may be responsible.

Germline V gives CDR1 SSHAT, CDR2 FNYEAQ (reference sequence). The CDR3 runs to 13 residues. This receptor was identified in a man in his 60s in good health and CMV-seronegative. The sample taken for sequencing was PBMCs. This chain connects TRBV7-7 to TRBJ1-1; possible D gene TRBD1, 5 bases. CDR3 sequence reads: CASSLGQNTEAFF. For the CDR3, the DNA is TGTGCTAGCAGCTTAGGACAGAACACTGAAGCTTTCTTT.